The source of this TCR beta chain is a study of cytomegalovirus exposure and HLA in healthy donors (TCRdb year 2017). Background for the entire study: According to an earlier analysis of 587 of the donors, 150 million to 200 million T cells yielded 90 million to 130 million unique TCR beta sequences and less than 300 Gb of sequence data. An early release covering approximately 600 HLA-typed donors comprised approximately 300 gigabases of sequencing data and around 80 million unique TCR sequences. The genetic ancestry cluster associated with self-reported Caucasian donors included over 80% of the approximately 410 genotyped donors. The aim of the study was to test whether cataloging public T cell receptors could identify signatures of past pathogen exposure. The study profiled the T cell repertoires of more than 500 subjects by immunosequencing and related them to cytomegalovirus serostatus. A separate validation cohort of more than 100 different subjects was used in addition to the roughly 720-subject first cohort. High-throughput TCR immunosequencing, statistical association of individual TCRs with disease status, and machine learning were combined to predict cytomegalovirus infection status. A later analysis re-analyzed previously published TCR beta repertoires from roughly 690 donors and added high-resolution HLA genotyping to study TCR occurrence patterns. The later analysis used no new phenotypic data to find candidate immune exposures, relying instead on TCR beta sequences and their occurrence across donors. In an earlier analysis of roughly 600 of the donors, high-throughput TCR beta sequencing was used to judge whether each TCR beta V gene segment behaved as functional or pseudogenic. Donor age, sex, ethnicity and CMV serostatus were compiled together with the repertoire data. A later genetic analysis used genome-wide SNP genotypes for about 55% of the 666 donors, treating that subset as a discovery cohort. All discovery cohort repertoires had been generated on a single sequencing platform. HLA typing covered class I and class II loci at four-digit resolution. The number of donors typed differed by locus, with 629-630 for A, B, C, DRB1 and DQB1, 522 for DQA1, over 600 for DPA1, and some 440 for DPB1. Because of strong linkage in the cohort, 5 or 6 DR-DQ haplotypes were treated as single units for association and clustering. Among roughly 400 genotyped donors of the cohort, an average of about 240,000 unique TCR beta nucleotide sequences were sequenced per donor, roughly 18% of them non-productive.

The paper's findings and limits, for the study overall: Broadly in line with IMGT annotations, most TCR beta V segments showed up in productive rearrangements about 87% or about 30% of the time in an earlier analysis of under 700 of the donors. A group of highly shared sequence variants was considered likely to be a technical artifact of the sequencing pipeline. Sequencing depth was assumed to be roughly uniform across donors in the presence/absence analyses, though that assumption may not hold. A later genetic analysis associated a missense DCLRE1C variant with V-gene and J-gene trimming of TCR beta chains, and an independent cohort replicated the association. For the cohort, immune exposure information was limited to CMV serostatus. Linkage disequilibrium might explain the correlated functional status among segregating V segments, but an unknown experimental factor could not be ruled out. Only TCR beta chains were sequenced in this cohort, and the absence of alpha or paired-chain data limited detectable features. In vitro tests confirmed that three of the cytomegalovirus-associated TCR beta chains recognize cytomegalovirus antigens. While some public TCRs were present in many individuals, most TCR sequences turned up only very rarely across donors. At a false discovery rate of 0.05, a later analysis linked approximately 18,000 TCR beta sequences to specific HLA alleles. In the study, approximately 150 TCR beta chains were listed as associated with cytomegalovirus. In a later analysis, the rate of TCR association differed among HLA loci, with DRB1 alleles having the most associated TCRs and HLA-C alleles having the fewest. In a later analysis, several top co-occurrence clusters were reported to appear linked to parvovirus B19, influenza, CMV and Epstein-Barr virus. Assigning TCR associations to individual alleles was difficult when HLA alleles, especially DR and DQ, strongly co-occurred. Because some donors lacked HLA typing at each locus, the association tests relied only on the typed subset. The earlier analysis of fewer than 750 of the donors excluded about 16 rarely observed V segments, including chromosome 9 orphons, because counts were too low. Most CMV-associated TCR beta chains appeared to be HLA-restricted in a later analysis, and the HLA associations seemed to be driven largely by CMV exposure. According to a later genetic analysis, donors in an Asian-associated ancestry cluster had fewer N-insertions in productive TCRs than the approximately 700-donor mean. In both the original and validation cohorts, the classifier was reported to diagnose cytomegalovirus status with high specificity and sensitivity. Compared with equally common non-associated chains, HLA-associated TCR beta chains in a later analysis were more clonally expanded and had lower generation probabilities. A further reported finding was that TCR beta sequences accurately predicted the HLA-A and HLA-B alleles for most subjects in the first cohort. According to the authors, the approach could potentially be generalized to other disease states and immunological phenotypes.

This clone has more than one count but fewer than ten. Its antigen has not been determined. Per-base qualities were not stored, and no clone one base away is much larger. The cohort consisted of some 670 healthy bone marrow donors. Cohort members were all nominally healthy when sampled, although unrecorded immune exposures were likely present. The donor was CMV seropositive and belonged to the group of 250 to 300 seropositive cohort members. Every donor gave a peripheral blood sample, and the peripheral blood mononuclear cells from that sample were used for TCR beta sequencing. The Qiagen DNeasy Blood Extraction Kit was used to extract genomic DNA from the blood cell samples. The library was produced with the immunoSEQ multiplex PCR assay. For the multiplex PCR, a mixture combining 60 forward primers for TCR Vbeta segments and 13 reverse primers for TCR Jbeta segments was used. The CDR3 region of rearranged TCR beta genes was amplified from genomic DNA by a multiplex PCR assay. Amplified TCR beta libraries were sequenced as 87-base-pair reads on the Illumina HiSeq System. On the study's bioinformatics: A later analysis tallied 75 million to 85 million unique TCR beta chains across the 550 to 850 repertoires, and around 12 million of those chains were shared by two or more donors. To remove PCR and sequencing errors, raw reads were error-corrected and collapsed into unique sequences using a nearest-neighbor algorithm that merged closely related sequences. CDR3 sequences were aligned to IMGT reference sequences to assign V, D and J gene segments. For a sequence to be retained, at least a six-nucleotide match to both a V gene segment and a J gene segment was required. A rearrangement counted as productive if the CDR3 had no stop codons and remained in frame with V and J, and every other rearrangement counted as non-productive. CDR3 was defined according to IMGT convention as the region running from the second conserved V-encoded cysteine to the conserved J-encoded phenylalanine. In an earlier analysis of some 550 of the donors, sequences lacking an unambiguous match to a single V gene segment were excluded. In an earlier analysis of approximately 550 of the donors, V segments were called functional above 56.7% productive rearrangements and were called segregating when the between-donor standard deviation exceeded 5%. A statistical classification framework was built for diagnosing cytomegalovirus status from the catalog of TCR beta chain sequences. V and J gene assignment, in a later analysis, came from comparing TCR nucleotide sequences with IMGT/GENE-DB human TR gene sequences. In a later analysis, CDR3 sequences and most-parsimonious VDJ recombination scenarios were assigned using the TCRdist pipeline. In a later analysis, every TCR beta chain was defined by the combination of its CDR3 amino acid sequence and its V-gene family, and reads without a unique V-gene family were dropped. A later analysis removed 450 to 600 highly shared, low-generation-probability nucleotide sequences to deal with suspected cross-contamination and a sequencing artifact. For each public chain, a later analysis derived a clonal expansion index from normalized ranks of inferred template counts within each repertoire. A later analysis computed generation probabilities with a VDJ recombination model fitted to out-of-frame rearrangements, and checked the results against IGoR. In a later analysis, hypergeometric tests were used to score TCR-TCR, TCR-HLA and TCR-CMV co-occurrence, with a repertoire-size bias correction applied to TCR pairs. False discovery rates were estimated in a later analysis by permuting HLA or CMV assignments 20 times. In a later analysis, co-occurring TCRs were grouped using DBSCAN, with TCRdist sequence similarity added in when clustering inside HLA-allele-positive subsets. Repertoires with fewer than 30,000 or more than 120,000 public chains were left out of co-occurrence clustering, as were a handful of repertoires with anomalous nucleotide sharing. In its TCRdb copy, this immuneACCESS table keeps in-frame sequences only and misses some clones. Where compared with another copy, unresolved V genes explain less than half of these, and the others have no known cause. Clone size and the V and J calls come from that table; the DNA yielded D and trimming. This sample has fewer than 150,000 clones in its table, and roughly 80% of those were observed once. Of the sample, about 5% falls within the top ten clones.

This TCR was recovered from a young woman in good health and CMV-seropositive. The sequenced material came from PBMCs.

The nucleotide sequence is given as TGTGCCAGCATCCCCGGGACAGGCAATCAGCCCCAGCATTTT. Translation gives CASIPGTGNQPQHF. The chain uses TRBV28 and TRBJ1-5; the central 7 bases match TRBD1. From the germline V gene, CDR1 is MDHEN and CDR2 is SYDVKM. The CDR3 sequence holds 14 residues, the cysteine and phenylalanine included. The retained sequence is limited to the CDR3, 42 bases, with the frame set at the first base. The germline V and J ends show losses of 7 bases and 2 bases respectively, and no gene match explains 5 bases of the junction.